These 20 T cell receptor beta chains were all obtained from the same sample, sequenced in a study of T cell repertoires in cytomegalovirus infection. TCRdb called the reads again in MiXCR, with one record for every CDR3 protein. The sample includes 170,000 or so distinct CDR3 sequences, about 17% of them seen just once. Sequencing was done on a sample of CD8+ T cells from PBMCs. The source of these receptors is a human donor in good health (CMV status not recorded). Some clones in this sample may be carry-over from other donors' samples.

CDR3 region: CASSLEEGISSNQPQHF. CDR3 DNA: TGTGCCAGCAGTTTAGAGGAGGGGATTTCTAGCAATCAGCCCCAGCATTTT. This chain links TRBV12-3 or TRBV12-4 with TRBJ1-5, with D perhaps TRBD1 (5 bases). The CDR3 consists of 17 residues. With 1 base removed from V and 0 bases from J, the gap between germline ends came to 13 bases.

This clonotype showed up many times. This chain joins TRBV7-2 and TRBJ2-7, with TRBD2 matching 10 bases. V gave up 3 bases and J gave up 6 bases; unmatched junction bases: 5. The germline CDR1 and CDR2 sequences are SGHTA and FQGNSA. The CDR3 has 14 residues. This chain's CDR3 is CASSFTSGAFEQYF. CDR3 bases: TGTGCCAGCAGCTTCACTAGCGGGGCCTTCGAGCAGTACTTC. Variable domain in full (rest from reference TRBV7-2 and TRBJ2-7): GAGVSQSPSNKVTEKGKDVELRCDPISGHTALYWYRQSLGQGLEFLIYFQGNSAPDKSGLPSDRFSAERTGGSVSTLTIQRTQQEDSAVYLCASSFTSGAFEQYFGPGTRLTVT.

This clonotype was detected a few times. The genes are TRBV28 and TRBJ1-2, with 7 bases matching TRBD1. The CDR3 has 14 residues. The trim removed 3 bases at V and 4 bases at J, leaving 5 bases unmatched. In germline, CDR1 is MDHEN, CDR2 SYDVKM. CDR3 sequence: CASSLTGRGYGYTF. The DNA of the CDR3 is TGTGCCAGCAGTTTGACAGGGAGGGGCTATGGCTACACCTTC.

This clonotype was seen only once. The genes are TRBV7-6 and TRBJ1-1; D not certain. Germline-derived CDR1 and CDR2 are SGHVS and FNYEAQ. CDR3 length: 15 residues. V was pared by 1 base and J by 2 bases, with 11 bases between. CDR3 sequence: CASSLGDTLNTEAFF. CDR3 coding DNA: TGTGCCAGCAGCTTAGGGGATACCCTCAACACTGAAGCTTTCTTT.

This clonotype was observed a few times. V and J are TRBV6-8 and TRBJ2-1; D is undetermined. The germline V gene encodes CDR1 MNHGY and CDR2 SAAAGT. This CDR3 is built from 15 residues. The germline V and J ends were trimmed by 2 bases and 5 bases, with 13 bases remaining between them. The CDR3 DNA sequence: TGTGCCAGCAGTTACCGTATCGTTCAGGACAATGAGCAGTTCTTC. It yields the protein CASSYRIVQDNEQFF.

The rearrangement uses TRBV7-9 and TRBJ2-1, with D hard to call. V was trimmed by 3 bases and J by 9 bases, leaving 9 bases between them. The germline CDR1 and CDR2 sequences are SEHNR and FQNEAQ (reference sequence). The CDR3 contains 12 residues. Here the CDR3 reads CASSFTLPEQFF. The DNA for the CDR3 is TGTGCCAGCAGCTTTACTCTCCCTGAGCAGTTCTTC.

This clonotype was observed a handful of times. The V and J genes are TRBV7-6 and TRBJ1-1, with D possibly TRBD1 on 5 matching bases. Germline assignment: CDR1 SGHVS and CDR2 FNYEAQ. The length of the CDR3 is 14 residues. Trimming left V 6 bases short and J 8 bases short, with 19 bases between. CDR3 nucleotide sequence: TGTGCCAGCAGACTTAACCGAGGGGCCGACGAAGCTTTCTTT. It is translated as CASRLNRGADEAFF.

The chain joins TRBV19 to TRBJ1-1; 9 positions agree with TRBD1. Germline V gene lookup returns CDR1 LNHDA and CDR2 SQIVND (reference sequence). This CDR3 has 14 amino acids. The V segment lost 6 bases and the J segment 11 bases; nucleotides outside the gene matches: 13. DNA for the CDR3: TGTGCCAGTAGGAACCCCGGGACAGGGCCCGAGGCTTTCTTT. Translation: CASRNPGTGPEAFF.

This clonotype was seen a few times. The J gene is TRBJ2-1, the V gene TRBV28, with D uncertain. CDR1 MDHEN and CDR2 SYDVKM come from the germline V gene. The V end was cut by 4 bases, the J end by 6 bases, with 13 bases between. The CDR3 runs 14 residues. The chain's CDR3 is CASSYRQRTNEQFF. CDR3 sequence (DNA): TGTGCCAGCAGTTACCGACAAAGAACCAATGAGCAGTTCTTC.

The chain couples TRBV7-2 to TRBJ1-1; no definite D call. Per the germline V gene, CDR1 is SGHTA and CDR2 is FQGNSA. V lost 5 bases, J lost 3 bases, and 16 bases lay in between. This CDR3 spans 15 amino acids. CDR3 DNA sequence: TGTGCCAGCAGCGCACTCAGAGTACCGGACACTGAAGCTTTCTTT. Translated, it gives CASSALRVPDTEAFF.

This clonotype was detected once. This sequence joins TRBV12-3 or TRBV12-4 and TRBJ1-4; D is unclear. V gave up 7 bases and J gave up 6 bases, with 12 bases separating them. The CDR3 is made up of 13 amino acids. CDR3 sequence reads: CASKKGEDEKLFF. CDR3 nucleotide sequence: TGTGCCAGCAAAAAGGGAGAGGATGAAAAACTGTTTTTT.

This clonotype was seen at least ten times. The CDR3 loop is CASSPPRGPHYGYTF. The DNA of the CDR3 is TGTGCCAGCAGCCCCCCCCGCGGGCCGCACTATGGCTACACCTTC. The chain has TRBV7-2 and TRBJ1-2; D remains ambiguous. The ends were cut back, 5 bases at V and 3 bases at J, with 16 bases in the middle. This CDR3 contains 15 residues. Germline V gives CDR1 SGHTA, CDR2 FQGNSA. Looking up the rest from reference TRBV7-2 and TRBJ1-2 gives the full variable domain: GAGVSQSPSNKVTEKGKDVELRCDPISGHTALYWYRQSLGQGLEFLIYFQGNSAPDKSGLPSDRFSAERTGGSVSTLTIQRTQQEDSAVYLCASSPPRGPHYGYTFGSGTRLTVV.

Ten or more counts support this clonotype. The chain joins TRBV7-9 to TRBJ2-1; D call uncertain. Germline CDR1 reads SEHNR; CDR2 reads FQNEAQ (reference sequence). V dropped 3 bases and J dropped 4 bases, with 10 bases sitting between them. CDR3 length equals 14 residues. The DNA of the CDR3 is TGTGCCAGCAGCTTCGGTGGCGGATACAATGAGCAGTTCTTC. Protein product: CASSFGGGYNEQFF.

This clonotype came up a few times. The chain couples TRBV28 to TRBJ1-1; D not certain. The CDR3 sequence is 14 residues long. CDR1 MDHEN and CDR2 SYDVKM come from the germline V gene. The ends were cut back, 4 bases at V and 7 bases at J, with 16 bases in the middle. The CDR3 coding sequence is TGTGCCAGCAGTTCCGACAAATTGAACCATGAAGCTTTCTTT. Its protein is CASSSDKLNHEAFF.

This clonotype was seen more than once but under ten times. The CDR3 DNA follows: TGTGCCAGCAGCTCCATCGGGTTGTCCGAGCAGTACTTC. As protein: CASSSIGLSEQYF. The rearrangement uses TRBV7-6 and TRBJ2-7, with unresolved D. The CDR3 totals 13 residues. Germline loops: CDR1 SGHVS, CDR2 FNYEAQ. With 4 bases removed from V and 6 bases from J, the gap between germline ends came to 13 bases.

In its sample, this clonotype was seen a few times. The chain combines TRBV7-2 with TRBJ2-7; D call uncertain. V was trimmed by 2 bases and J by 3 bases, leaving 5 bases between them. This CDR3 contains 12 residues. Germline V gene sequence: CDR1 SGHTA, CDR2 FQGNSA. CDR3 in amino acids: CASSLNFYEQYF. The CDR3 DNA sequence: TGTGCCAGCAGCTTAAATTTCTACGAGCAGTACTTC.

This chain links TRBV4-2 with TRBJ2-5; 8 nucleotides agree with TRBD1. V trimming: 1 base; J trimming: 4 bases; junction bases outside the gene matches: 2. Germline V gives CDR1 LGHNA, CDR2 YNFKEQ. The CDR3 is 14 amino acids. The CDR3 sequence: CASSQVDRGETQYF. In DNA form, the CDR3 reads TGTGCCAGCAGCCAAGTCGACAGGGGAGAGACCCAGTACTTC.

This rearrangement joins TRBV4-1 to TRBJ1-1, with D unresolved. This CDR3 region has 15 residues. The V gene's germline CDR1 is MGHRA and CDR2 YSYEKL. V was clipped by 4 bases and J by 6 bases, with 18 bases between them. The CDR3 here is CASSRNAGSQPEAFF. In nucleotides, the CDR3 is TGCGCCAGCAGCCGTAACGCGGGTTCCCAACCTGAAGCTTTCTTT.

This clonotype showed up many times. The chain links TRBV7-2 to TRBJ2-3; tentatively, D is TRBD1 (5 bases). The CDR3 consists of 14 residues. V lost 2 bases and J 2 bases, leaving 8 bases between the germline ends. The V gene's germline CDR1 is SGHTA and CDR2 FQGNSA. CDR3 nucleotide sequence: TGTGCCAGCAGCTTAAGACAGACCACAGATACGCAGTATTTT. It specifies CASSLRQTTDTQYF.

Note on this clonotype: The junction does not match germline at one end; this may be a read error. The V and J genes are TRBV27 and TRBJ2-4; 8 nucleotides line up with TRBD2. CDR1 and CDR2 from the germline V gene are MNHEY and SMNVEV (reference sequence). The CDR3 spans 14 residues. The CDR3 reads CASSPGLAQNIQYF. As DNA, the CDR3 is TGTGCCAGCAGTCCCGGACTAGCCCAAAACATTCAGTACTTC.